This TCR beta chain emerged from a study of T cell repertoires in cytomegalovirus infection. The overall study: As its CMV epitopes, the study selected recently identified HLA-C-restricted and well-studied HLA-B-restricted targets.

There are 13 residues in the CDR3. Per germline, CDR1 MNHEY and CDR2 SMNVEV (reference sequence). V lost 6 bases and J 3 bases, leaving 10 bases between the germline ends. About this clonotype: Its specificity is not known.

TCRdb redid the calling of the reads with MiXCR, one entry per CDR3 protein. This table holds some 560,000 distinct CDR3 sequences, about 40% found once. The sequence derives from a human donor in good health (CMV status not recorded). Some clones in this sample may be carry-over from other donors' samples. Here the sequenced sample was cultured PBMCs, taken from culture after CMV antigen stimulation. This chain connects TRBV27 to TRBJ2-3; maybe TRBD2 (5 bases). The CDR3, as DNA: TGTGCCAGCAGAGGGAGTGGGACAGATACGCAGTATTTT. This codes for CASRGSGTDTQYF.